One and the same sample provided the 2 T cell receptor beta chains below, sequenced in a study of control samples from healthy donors and cancer patients. The repertoire was sequenced with immunoSEQ multiplex PCR; TCRdb's copy has only in-frame clones and lacks some. The data show 90,000 to 150,000 clones, approximately 91% seen once. The source material was blood. Receptor source: a woman aged 18-29 years in good health.

The V and J genes are TRBV5-4 and TRBJ2-1; 15 positions match TRBD2. Germline-derived CDR1 and CDR2 are SGHNT and YYREEE (reference sequence). The CDR3 is made up of 18 amino acids. V shed 4 bases, J shed 8 bases, and the junction held 13 bases outside the gene matches. DNA for the CDR3: TGTGCCAGCAGCCGCGGACTAGCGGGAGGGCGAGTCGGGGATGAGCAGTTCTTC. It codes for CASSRGLAGGRVGDEQFF. Supplemented by reference TRBV5-4 and TRBJ2-1, the full variable domain reads ETGVTQSPTHLIKTRGQQVTLRCSSQSGHNTVSWYQQALGQGPQFIFQYYREEENGRGNFPPRFSGLQFPNYSSELNVNALELDDSALYLCASSRGLAGGRVGDEQFFGPGTRLTVL.

V gene TRBV9 combines with J gene TRBJ2-3; D not resolved. The CDR3 has 13 residues. Trimming removed 4 bases at V and 0 bases at J, with 6 bases between. The germline gives CDR1 SGDLS, CDR2 YYNGEE. CDR3 bases: TGTGCCAGCAGCACAGTTAGCACAGATACGCAGTATTTT. Its protein product is CASSTVSTDTQYF.